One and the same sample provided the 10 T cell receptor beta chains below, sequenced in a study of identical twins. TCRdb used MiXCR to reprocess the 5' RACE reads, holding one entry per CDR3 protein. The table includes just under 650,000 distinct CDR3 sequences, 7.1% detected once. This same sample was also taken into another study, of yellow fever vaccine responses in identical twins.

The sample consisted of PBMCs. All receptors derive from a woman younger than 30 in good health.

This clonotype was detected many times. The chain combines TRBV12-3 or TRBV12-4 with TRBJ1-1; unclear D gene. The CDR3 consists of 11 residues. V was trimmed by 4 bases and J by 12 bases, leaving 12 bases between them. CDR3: CASSSGPNSFF. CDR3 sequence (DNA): TGTGCCAGCAGTTCCGGGCCAAATTCTTTCTTT.

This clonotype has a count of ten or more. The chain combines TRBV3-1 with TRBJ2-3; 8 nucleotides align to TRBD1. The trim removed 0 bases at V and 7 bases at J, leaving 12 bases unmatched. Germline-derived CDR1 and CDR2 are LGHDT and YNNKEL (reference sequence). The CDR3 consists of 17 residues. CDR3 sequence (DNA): TGTGCCAGCAGCCAAGATCGGGGGACAGGACTTACCCATACGCAGTATTTT. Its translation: CASSQDRGTGLTHTQYF.

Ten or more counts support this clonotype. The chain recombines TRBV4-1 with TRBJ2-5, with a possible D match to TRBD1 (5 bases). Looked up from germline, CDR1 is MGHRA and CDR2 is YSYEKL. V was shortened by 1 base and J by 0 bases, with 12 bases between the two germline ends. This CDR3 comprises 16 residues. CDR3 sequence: CASSQGRRVYQETQYF. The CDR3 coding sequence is TGCGCCAGCAGCCAAGGTCGCAGGGTGTACCAAGAGACCCAGTACTTC.

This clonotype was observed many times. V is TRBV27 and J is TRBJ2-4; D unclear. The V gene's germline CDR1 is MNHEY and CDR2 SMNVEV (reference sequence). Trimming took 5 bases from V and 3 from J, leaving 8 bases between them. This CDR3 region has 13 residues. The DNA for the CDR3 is TGTGCCAGCAGTACTGGAAACAAAAACATTCAGTACTTC. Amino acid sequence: CASSTGNKNIQYF.

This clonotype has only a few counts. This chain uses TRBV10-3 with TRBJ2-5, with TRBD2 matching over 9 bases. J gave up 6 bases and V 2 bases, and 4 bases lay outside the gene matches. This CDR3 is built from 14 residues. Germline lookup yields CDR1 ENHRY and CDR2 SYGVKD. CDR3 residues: CAISEASGEKTQYF. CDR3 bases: TGTGCCATCAGTGAGGCTAGCGGGGAAAAGACCCAGTACTTC.

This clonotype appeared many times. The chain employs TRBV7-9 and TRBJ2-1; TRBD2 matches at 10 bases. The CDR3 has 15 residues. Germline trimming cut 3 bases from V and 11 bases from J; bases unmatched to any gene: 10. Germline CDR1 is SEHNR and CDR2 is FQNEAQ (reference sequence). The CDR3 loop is CASSLDTSGATKQFF. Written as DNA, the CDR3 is TGTGCCAGCAGCTTGGACACTAGCGGGGCGACAAAGCAGTTCTTC. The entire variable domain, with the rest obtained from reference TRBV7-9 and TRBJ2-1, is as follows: DTGVSQNPRHKITKRGQNVTFRCDPISEHNRLYWYRQTLGQGPEFLTYFQNEAQLEKSRLLSDRFSAERPKGSFSTLEIQRTEQGDSAMYLCASSLDTSGATKQFFGPGTRLTVL.

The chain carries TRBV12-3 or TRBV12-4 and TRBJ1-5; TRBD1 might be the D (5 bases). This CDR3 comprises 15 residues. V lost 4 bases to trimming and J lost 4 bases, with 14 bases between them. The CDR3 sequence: CASSSTGPGNQPQHF. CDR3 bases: TGTGCCAGCAGTTCAACAGGCCCAGGTAATCAGCCCCAGCATTTT.

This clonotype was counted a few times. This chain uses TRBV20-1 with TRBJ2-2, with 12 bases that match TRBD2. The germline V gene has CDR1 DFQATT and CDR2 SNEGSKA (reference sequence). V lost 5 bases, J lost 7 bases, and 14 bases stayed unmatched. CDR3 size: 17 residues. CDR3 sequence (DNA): TGCAGTGCTCTCCTAGCGGGGGGGCGGGCAGTAGACGGGGAGCTGTTTTTT. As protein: CSALLAGGRAVDGELFF.

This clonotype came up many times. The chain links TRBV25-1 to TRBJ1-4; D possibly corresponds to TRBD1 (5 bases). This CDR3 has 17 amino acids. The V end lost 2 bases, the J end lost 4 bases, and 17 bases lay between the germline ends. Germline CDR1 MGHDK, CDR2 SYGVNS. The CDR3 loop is CASSEGFGQRGNEKLFF. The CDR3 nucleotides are TGTGCCAGCAGTGAAGGGTTCGGGCAGAGGGGTAATGAAAAACTGTTTTTT.

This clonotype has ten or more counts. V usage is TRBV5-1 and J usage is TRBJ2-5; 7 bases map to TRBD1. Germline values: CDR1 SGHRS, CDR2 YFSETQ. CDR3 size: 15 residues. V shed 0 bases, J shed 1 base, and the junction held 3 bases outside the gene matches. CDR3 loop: CASSLEGQTQETQYF. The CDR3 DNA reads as TGCGCCAGCAGCTTGGAGGGACAGACCCAAGAGACCCAGTACTTC.